This is a list of T cell receptor beta chains from one sample in a study of blood T cell repertoires in COVID-19. Only in-frame clones appear in the TCRdb table, and some are missing; sequencing was by immunoSEQ multiplex PCR. The sample lists 90,000 or so clones; 80% to 90% were seen once. The sequenced sample consisted of peripheral blood. All receptors come from a man older than 75 with acute or convalescent COVID-19. The CDR3 runs from the conserved cysteine through the conserved F or W. A D gene is named only where the DNA matches it firmly. Rows may omit the clone size; those that give it use once, few, many or a size class.

size	D	V	J	DNA	CDR3
NA	NA	TRBV7-6	TRBJ2-1	TGTGCCAGCAGCTTAAGGGCACTCAGGGGTAGTTCCTACAATGAGCAGTTCTTC	CASSLRALRGSSYNEQFF
NA	NA	TRBV29-1	TRBJ1-1	TGCAGCGTTGAATATCAGGGGAACACTGAAGCTTTCTTT	CSVEYQGNTEAFF
NA	NA	TRBV5-1	TRBJ1-1	TGCGCCAGCAGGCCTACCCTAGGACAGAACACTGAAGCTTTCTTT	CASRPTLGQNTEAFF
NA	NA	TRBV9	TRBJ1-5	TGTGCCAGCAGCGTAGGTCTAGGTCAGCCCCAGCATTTT	CASSVGLGQPQHF
NA	TRBD2	TRBV24-1	TRBJ2-1	TGTGCCACCAGTGATTCCCGGACTAGTATTACGTTCAATGAGCAGTTCTTC	CATSDSRTSITFNEQFF
NA	NA	TRBV9	TRBJ2-5	TGTGCCAGCAGCGTAGGTGGTCTGAGGGCGGAACAAGAGACCCAGTACTTC	CASSVGGLRAEQETQYF
NA	NA	TRBV19	TRBJ1-5	TGTGCCAGTAGTATTAAGGTGGCGGGCCCCAAGCCCCAGCATTTT	CASSIKVAGPKPQHF
NA	NA	TRBV6-5	TRBJ1-6	TGTGCCAGCAGCCCCATAAGAGGCGGGAATTCACCCCTCCACTTT	CASSPIRGGNSPLHF
few	NA	TRBV5-6	TRBJ1-2	TGTGCCAGCAGCTCGCCTACAGAATTCGTCTATGGCTACACCTTC	CASSSPTEFVYGYTF
NA	TRBD2	TRBV9	TRBJ2-3	TGTGCCAGCAGCCACGACTGGGAGCGGGGGGTCACAGATACGCAGTATTTT	CASSHDWERGVTDTQYF
NA	NA	TRBV19	TRBJ2-2	TGTGCCAGTAGTATTGCGGCCTCACGGACCGGGGAGCTGTTTTTT	CASSIAASRTGELFF
few	TRBD1	TRBV7-2	TRBJ1-6	TGTGCCAGCAGCCAAGACAGGGCCGCTAATTCACCCCTCCACTTT	CASSQDRAANSPLHF
NA	NA	TRBV18	TRBJ2-2	TGTGCCAGCTCAGAGATGGACATGAACACCGGGGAGCTGTTTTTT	CASSEMDMNTGELFF
NA	NA	TRBV6-6	TRBJ2-1	TGTGCCAGCAGTTACACCCGGTCCTCGGGCAATGAGCAGTTCTTC	CASSYTRSSGNEQFF
NA	NA	TRBV7-8	TRBJ1-2	TGTGCCAGCAGCTTAGCTCTCCTACATGGCTACACCTTC	CASSLALLHGYTF
NA	NA	TRBV19	TRBJ2-5	TGTGCCAGTAGTATTGGTAGGAGGAATACCGCACAAGAGACCCAGTACTTC	CASSIGRRNTAQETQYF
NA	TRBD1	TRBV6-5	TRBJ1-1	TGTGCCAGCGGACCGGGACAGGGTCTCACTGAAGCTTTCTTT	CASGPGQGLTEAFF
NA	NA	TRBV9	TRBJ2-1	TGTGCCAGCAGCGTATTAATGGGGGCCCAGGTGAATGAGCAGTTCTTC	CASSVLMGAQVNEQFF
NA	NA	TRBV18	TRBJ2-7	TGTGCCAGCTCCCGGGGATCGGACGAGCAGTACTTC	CASSRGSDEQYF
NA	NA	TRBV2	TRBJ1-1	TGTGCCAGCAGTGCTTCAGGGCTAACTGAAGCTTTCTTT	CASSASGLTEAFF
NA	NA	TRBV12-5	TRBJ1-2	TGTGCTAGTGGTCCCGTGGACAGCCGCTATGGCTACACCTTC	CASGPVDSRYGYTF
NA	NA	TRBV19	TRBJ1-4	TGTGCCAGTAGTATAGCCCCAGGGGAAAAACTGTTTTTT	CASSIAPGEKLFF
NA	NA	TRBV7-8	TRBJ2-7	TGTGCCAGCACCCTCGGGACTTTCTCCTACGAGCAGTACTTC	CASTLGTFSYEQYF
NA	NA	TRBV7-2	TRBJ1-2	TGTGCCAGCAGCTTAGAACGGGGGACCTATGGCTACACCTTC	CASSLERGTYGYTF
NA	TRBD2	TRBV5-1	TRBJ2-1	TGCGCCAGCAGCTTGGAAGGGACTAGCTACAATGAGCAGTTCTTC	CASSLEGTSYNEQFF
NA	TRBD1	TRBV6-5	TRBJ2-5	TGTGCCAGCAGTTATTCCGGACAGGGGAGGGAGACCCAGTACTTC	CASSYSGQGRETQYF
NA	TRBD1	TRBV6-5	TRBJ2-5	TGTGCCAGCAGTTATCTACAGGGGGCGAGGGAGACCCAGTACTTC	CASSYLQGARETQYF
few	NA	TRBV2	TRBJ2-3	TGTGCCAGCGGTGAAATGGCGGAAAGGGATACGCAGTATTTT	CASGEMAERDTQYF